This T cell receptor (beta chain) was captured by sequencing in a study of T cell responses to AZD1222 COVID-19 vaccine. About the research overall: Whether given at about 4 or about 12 weeks, second doses were pooled. Study-level results: Recipients of two AZD1222 doses showed rising Spike-specific TCR breadth and depth. Donor demographics were predominantly white British with a female majority; clonal diversity may be underestimated. As reported, nearly half of all spike-specific TCRs target variant regions that are unmutated.

Points on this clone: Antigen unknown.

Method: immunoSEQ multiplex PCR; TCRdb's copy keeps in-frame clones and lacks some. The sample shows about 100,000 clones, about 87% of them seen only once. Sequenced material: peripheral blood, taken on day 0 of AZD1222 vaccination. This sequence originates from an adult in good health.

CDR3 region: CASSLEGGQPQHF. CDR3 DNA: TGTGCCAGCAGCTTAGAGGGAGGTCAGCCCCAGCATTTT. The J gene is TRBJ1-5, the V gene TRBV7-2; no clear D gene. Germline V gene data show CDR1 as SGHTA and CDR2 as FQGNSA. V shed 1 base and J shed 6 bases, with 7 bases lying between them. The CDR3 length is 13 residues.